This T cell receptor (beta chain) was observed in a study of vaccination effects on CD4 cells after COVID-19 (dated by TCRdb to about 2022). In the study overall: Each participant received two doses of an mRNA SARS-CoV-2 vaccine, either BNT162b2 or mRNA-1273. The study compared SARS-CoV-2 spike-specific CD4+ TCR repertoires before and after mRNA vaccination in COVID-19 convalescent patients and infection-naive vaccine recipients. A total of 10 COVID-19 convalescent patients and several SARS-CoV-2-naive healthy vaccine recipients were included in the full study. Cultures from other donors in the study were sequenced with the Oncomine TCR Beta short-read assay on an Illumina iSeq 100.

The paper as a whole reports these results and caveats: At late post-vaccination timepoints, both infection-induced and vaccine-induced clones showed marked clonal contraction, consistent with waning T cell responses. Among healthy vaccine recipients, nearly all vaccine-induced clones were SARS-CoV-2 mono-reactive, and only 1 of 255 was cross-reactive with common cold coronaviruses. The study was limited by a small number of convalescent patients, and early post-infection timepoints were lacking.

The library was generated by the immunoSEQ multiplex PCR assay. DNA from the cultured, isolated CD4+ T cells was subjected to TCR beta CDR3 sequencing. The original methods were these. The analysis removed non-productive TCR sequences, trimmed reads to the CDR3 region, and retained only CDR3s that were 7 or more amino acids long. The MANAFEST web app was used to identify antigen-specific clonotypes by comparing expansion in peptide wells with expansion in reference cultures. To be called positive, a clone needed expansion at FDR<0.05 compared with the reference and with all other wells, an odds ratio greater than 5, and a frequency greater than 0.1% in two replicate wells. Clonotypes significantly expanded in SARS-CoV-2 spike wells and in at least one common cold coronavirus spike condition were defined as cross-reactive. CDR3 similarity was assessed by Levenshtein distance with the stringdist R package, and unrooted trees were built with ape in R 3.6.1. Drawn from immuneACCESS, this table holds only the in-frame rearrangements with V and J called that TCRdb kept. Clones are partly lost; checked studies trace under half to an unresolved V gene and leave the rest unexplained. Clonal size and the V and J genes are those of that table, whereas D and trimming came from the DNA. Within this sample are about 55,000 clones, with 55% to 75% of them counted one time only. Of the sample, around 20% falls within the top ten clones.

In the ViraFEST assay, PBMC were stimulated with viral peptide pools, and antigen-specific CD4+ T cell clonotypes were then identified by expansion using TCR sequencing. After 10 days of culture, CD4+ T cells were isolated with the EasySep CD4+ T cell isolation kit. The absence of prior SARS-CoV-2 infection in healthy vaccine recipients was confirmed by negative nucleocapsid antibodies before and after vaccination. Each well held under 2.5 million PBMC cultured in IMDM containing around 5.1% human AB serum, 9 to 10 IU/ml IL-2 and gentamicin, along with around 11 ug/ml peptides. Half of the culture medium was replaced with fresh IL-2-containing medium on days 3 and 7. Unless noted otherwise, every peptide stimulation condition was cultured in triplicate wells. Using Ficoll-Paque Plus gradient centrifugation, PBMC were separated from whole blood and then either used fresh or cryopreserved at -140C. The overlapping peptide pools covered the spike proteins of SARS-CoV-2 as well as those of the common cold coronaviruses HCoV-NL63, HCoV-OC43 and HCoV-229E. The QIAamp micro DNA kit was used to extract genomic DNA from the cultured CD4+ T cells.

Based on the germline V gene, the CDR1 and CDR2 sequences are SNHLY and FYNNEI. V is shortened by 8 bases, J by 4 bases, and the region joining them spans 18 bases. The CDR3 holds 15 amino acids from the cysteine to the phenylalanine. Only the CDR3 part of the read is kept: 45 bases, read in frame from the first base. Remarks on this clone: Its antigen remains undetermined. No much larger clone exists at a distance of one base, and base qualities are not known.

The sample in question was CD4+ T cells from PBMCs cultured with SARS-CoV-2 spike peptides, obtained before COVID-19 vaccination. The cell subset or site label here, explained by the study, means: SARS-CoV-2 spike overlapping peptide pool stimulation. The receptor chain draws on TRBV2 and TRBJ1-5; TRBD1 is possibly the D segment (5 matching bases). This clonotype originated in a human donor who received a COVID-19 vaccine. The CDR3 reads as follows: CASGGRGNGNQPQHF. The sequenced DNA: TGTGCCAGCGGGGGAAGGGGAAACGGAAATCAGCCCCAGCATTTT.